This T cell receptor (beta chain) emerged from a study of beta chain features in type 1 diabetes. Study context: Summed over all samples, the examined sorted cells came to 100 million to 130 million. Findings and caveats of the study: Sequencing of cDNA might inflate the share of cells that strongly express TCR.

This clone was counted a few times. Its antigen is as yet unknown. What was sequenced were expressed TCRB transcripts, since all of the isolated RNA had been reverse transcribed. Sequenced by immunoSEQ multiplex PCR; TCRdb stores in-frame clones only, minus some. The sample holds 130,000 to 150,000 clones, around 51% seen once. CDR3 length: 12 amino acids. Trimming removed 9 bases at V and 6 bases at J, with 14 bases between. Germline assignment: CDR1 MNHNS and CDR2 SASEGT. The chain recombines TRBV6-1 with TRBJ1-1; D possibly corresponds to TRBD1 (6 bases). The sequence came from a man aged 18 to 30 in good health. The sample comprised Tregs from blood. In nucleotides, the CDR3 is TGTGCCAGTACTTGGGGGCAATCTGAAGCTTTCTTT. Encoded protein: CASTWGQSEAFF.